The sequence of this TCR beta chain was determined in a study of blood T cell repertoires in COVID-19. Study-level information: Nucleic acid was either cDNA or gDNA, and it came from T cells, B-cell-depleted T cells, or PBMCs.

Sequenced by immunoSEQ multiplex PCR; TCRdb stores in-frame clones only, minus some. Here the sample spans over 250,000 clones, roughly 90% being singletons. Residents of over 20 US areas, aged about 18 to 100 years, made up the participants. The germline V gene has CDR1 SGHTA and CDR2 FQGNSA. CDR3 length: 15 amino acids. V lost 5 bases, J lost 6 bases, and 10 bases stayed unmatched. Input material: PBMCs or T cells enriched from blood (not recorded which). The clonotype originates from a woman aged 18 to 35 who had recovered from COVID-19. J is TRBJ2-5 and V is TRBV7-2; 9 bases match TRBD2. The CDR3 bases are TGTGCCAGCAGCCCCAGCGGGGGGCCCCCCAAGACCCAGTACTTC. Translation gives CASSPSGGPPKTQYF.